This is a list of T cell receptor beta chains from one sample in a study of blood T cell repertoires in COVID-19. Some clones are missing from TCRdb's copy, which holds only in-frame ones; the method was immunoSEQ multiplex PCR. This table holds about 43,000 clones, 85% to 90% found once. Sequenced: peripheral blood. The receptors shown here come from a human donor in a cohort sampled during active COVID-19. Both conserved end residues are part of each CDR3. D genes are given only for firm matches.

CDR3 protein	CDR3 DNA	D gene	V gene	J gene
CASSPRSTSGRAGEQFF	TGTGCCAGCAGCCCCCGTTCGACTAGCGGGAGGGCCGGTGAGCAGTTCTTC	TRBD2	TRBV3-1/TRBV3-2	TRBJ2-1
CASSLGSTDTQYF	TGTGCCAGCAGCTTGGGCAGTACGGATACGCAGTATTTT	.	TRBV7-3	TRBJ2-3
CASSHSGRWGLGYTF	TGTGCCAGCAGCCACTCGGGTCGGTGGGGACTTGGCTACACCTTC	.	TRBV7-2	TRBJ1-2
CASSLRDSTGELFF	TGCGCCAGCAGCTTGAGGGACAGCACCGGGGAGCTGTTTTTT	TRBD1	TRBV5-1	TRBJ2-2
CASSLGGGRGDEQYF	TGTGCCAGCAGCTTAGGGGGCGGGAGGGGCGACGAGCAGTACTTC	TRBD2	TRBV7-6	TRBJ2-7
CASSLDGLNTGELFF	TGTGCCAGCAGCTTAGATGGGCTGAACACCGGGGAGCTGTTTTTT	.	TRBV7-2	TRBJ2-2
CASTAAGGNEKLFF	TGTGCCAGCACCGCCGCGGGGGGTAATGAAAAACTGTTTTTT	.	TRBV6-6	TRBJ1-4
CASSSSDRVGYTF	TGTGCCAGCAGTTCATCAGACAGGGTTGGCTACACCTTC	TRBD1	TRBV12-3/TRBV12-4	TRBJ1-2
CASSPQLAGEGDTQYF	TGTGCCAGCAGCCCCCAGCTAGCGGGAGAGGGAGATACGCAGTATTTT	TRBD2	TRBV5-8	TRBJ2-3
CASSFGYEQFF	TGTGCCAGCAGTTTTGGCTATGAGCAGTTCTTC	.	TRBV28	TRBJ2-1
CASSRQGMNTEAFF	TGTGCCAGCTCACGACAGGGGATGAACACTGAAGCTTTCTTT	TRBD1	TRBV18	TRBJ1-1
CASSGQDNSPLHF	TGTGCCAGCAGCGGTCAGGATAATTCACCCCTCCACTTT	.	TRBV3-1/TRBV3-2	TRBJ1-6
CAWSRGQNEQYF	TGTGCCTGGAGTAGGGGACAAAACGAGCAGTACTTC	.	TRBV30	TRBJ2-7
CASSLGPQLSTDTQYF	TGTGCCAGCAGTTTAGGGCCCCAGCTAAGCACAGATACGCAGTATTTT	.	TRBV27	TRBJ2-3
CASSPGLSGANVLTF	TGTGCCAGCAGTCCCGGACTATCTGGGGCCAACGTCCTGACTTTC	.	TRBV27	TRBJ2-6
CASSPGVNTEAFF	TGTGCCAGCAGTCCGGGGGTGAACACTGAAGCTTTCTTT	.	TRBV12-3/TRBV12-4	TRBJ1-1
CASSPGQGASYEQYF	TGTGCCAGCAGCCCCGGACAGGGGGCATCCTACGAGCAGTACTTC	TRBD1	TRBV7-6	TRBJ2-7
CASSLTGGLAGMVPYEQYF	TGTGCCAGCAGCTTAACGGGCGGACTAGCGGGTATGGTACCCTACGAGCAGTACTTC	TRBD2	TRBV7-3	TRBJ2-7
CASSDPRSGDTEAFF	TGTGCCAGCAGTGACCCACGGAGTGGAGACACTGAAGCTTTCTTT	.	TRBV25-1	TRBJ1-1
CASSPLAGGRNEQFF	TGTGCCAGCAGTCCCCTAGCGGGAGGAAGGAATGAGCAGTTCTTC	TRBD2	TRBV6-4	TRBJ2-1